The entry below gives a single T cell receptor (beta chain) sequence along with its context. Per the authors' pipeline: Reference gene primer amplification gave nucleated cell count estimates. TCRdb keeps only in-frame clones here, not all; method: immunoSEQ multiplex PCR. V, J and clone size were drawn from that table, and D and trimming were deduced from the DNA. The sample consists of approximately 200,000 clones, 65% to 85% of them appearing once. The germline V gene has CDR1 MNHEY and CDR2 SMNVEV (reference sequence). V was clipped by 6 bases and J by 0 bases; unmatched bases: 3. The length of the CDR3 is 16 residues. This sample stems from a study of blood T cell repertoires in COVID-19.

This chain uses TRBV27 with TRBJ2-2; 11 nucleotides align to TRBD2. This TCR was recovered from a woman between 25 and 40 years old who had recovered from COVID-19. Sequencing was carried out using peripheral blood. The CDR3 region is CASSRGLAANTGELFF. CDR3 DNA: TGTGCCAGCAGCCGGGGACTAGCGGCGAACACCGGGGAGCTGTTTTTT.